This TCR beta chain derives from a study of identical twins. The table lists this clonotype with a few counts. What it binds is not known. TCRdb fed the 5' RACE reads into MiXCR, producing one record per CDR3 protein. The data contain 1.5 million to 2 million distinct CDR3 sequences, less than 40% of them singletons. In germline, CDR1 is MDHEN, CDR2 SYDVKM. This CDR3 has 16 residues. V lost 3 bases, J lost 0 bases, and 15 bases lay in between. Regarding the study as a whole: Where out-of-frame alpha sequences were twin-shared, they showed excess low generation probability. A partial confounding effect on zero-insertion analyses could come from invariant MAIT and iNKT cells. Clonotypes of the beta chain that were abundant in cord blood carried fewer insertions (memory repertoires showed none).

The sample taken for sequencing was cord blood. The source of this sequence is a newborn girl in good health. The chain couples TRBV28 to TRBJ2-7; D is undetermined. CDR3 in amino acids: CASSFALAESSYEQYF. Here the CDR3 DNA reads TGTGCCAGCAGTTTCGCACTGGCAGAGTCCTCCTACGAGCAGTACTTC. The complete variable domain, with remaining parts taken from reference TRBV28 and TRBJ2-7, reads DVKVTQSSRYLVKRTGEKVFLECVQDMDHENMFWYRQDPGLGLRLIYFSYDVKMKEKGDIPEGYSVSREKKERFSLILESASTNQTSMYLCASSFALAESSYEQYFGPGTRLTVT.